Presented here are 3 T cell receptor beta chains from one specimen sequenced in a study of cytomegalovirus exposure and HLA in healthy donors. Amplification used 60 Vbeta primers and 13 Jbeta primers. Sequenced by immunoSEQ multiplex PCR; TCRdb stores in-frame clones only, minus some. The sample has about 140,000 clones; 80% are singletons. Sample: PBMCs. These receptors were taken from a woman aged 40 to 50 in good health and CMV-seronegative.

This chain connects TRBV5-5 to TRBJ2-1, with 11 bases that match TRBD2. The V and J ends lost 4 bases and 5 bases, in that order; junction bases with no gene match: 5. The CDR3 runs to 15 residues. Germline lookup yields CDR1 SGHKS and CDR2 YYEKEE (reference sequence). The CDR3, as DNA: TGTGCCAGCAGCGCACCGGGACTAGCGGACAATGAGCAGTTCTTC. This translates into CASSAPGLADNEQFF.

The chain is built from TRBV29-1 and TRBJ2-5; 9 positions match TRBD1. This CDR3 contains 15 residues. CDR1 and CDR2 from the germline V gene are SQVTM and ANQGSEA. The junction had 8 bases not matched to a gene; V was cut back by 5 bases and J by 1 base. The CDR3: CSVKPGQGIQETQYF. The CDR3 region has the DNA TGCAGCGTTAAACCGGGACAGGGTATCCAAGAGACCCAGTACTTC.

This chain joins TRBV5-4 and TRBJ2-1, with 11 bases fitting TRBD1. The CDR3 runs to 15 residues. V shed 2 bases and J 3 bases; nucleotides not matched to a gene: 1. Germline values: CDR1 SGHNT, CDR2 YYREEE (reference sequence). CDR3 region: CASSFGTGGYNEQFF. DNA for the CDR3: TGTGCCAGCAGCTTTGGGACAGGGGGCTACAATGAGCAGTTCTTC.